The 18 T cell receptor beta chains presented below share a single source sample, sequenced in a study of T-cell reconstitution after alpha-beta-depleted transplantation in children. Researchers prepared the TCRbeta library using unique molecular identifiers, the study reports. In TCRdb, the PCR reads were re-called with MiXCR into one record per CDR3 protein. The sample yields 800,000 to 1,000,000 distinct CDR3 sequences, 25% to 35% seen once. The input for sequencing was PBMCs, mostly from graft donor cells, taken 360 days after TCRalphabeta/CD19-depleted stem cell transplant. These receptors all stem from a boy under two years old who had a stem cell transplant for SCID, so the T cells may come from the graft donor.

In this sample, this clonotype turned up many times. This rearrangement joins TRBV7-9 to TRBJ1-5, with 8 positions matching TRBD1. The V gene end was trimmed by 2 bases and the J gene end by 6 bases; junction bases not matched to a gene: 6. This CDR3 spans 15 amino acids. Germline V gene data show CDR1 as SEHNR and CDR2 as FQNEAQ (reference sequence). CDR3 sequence reads: CASSLSGGAGQPQHF. In nucleotides, the CDR3 is TGTGCCAGCAGCTTATCAGGGGGCGCGGGTCAGCCCCAGCATTTT.

In this sample, this clonotype turned up a few times. The chain has TRBV29-1 and TRBJ2-3; D perhaps matches TRBD2 (6 bases). V was trimmed by 4 bases and J by 2 bases, leaving 22 bases between them. The CDR3 runs 17 residues. Germline V lookup: CDR1 SQVTM, CDR2 ANQGSEA. The CDR3 sequence: CSVGGTLSSGYTDTQYF. The CDR3 nucleotides read TGCAGCGTTGGGGGGACCTTAAGTAGCGGATACACAGATACGCAGTATTTT.

This clonotype was observed a handful of times. The chain couples TRBV7-6 to TRBJ1-5, with unresolved D. V was cut by 3 bases and J by 3 bases, with 6 bases left in between. The CDR3 runs to 13 residues. Germline V gene sequence: CDR1 SGHVS, CDR2 FNYEAQ. The chain's CDR3 is CASSLTFNQPQHF. The CDR3 nucleotides are TGTGCCAGCAGCTTGACATTCAATCAGCCCCAGCATTTT.

This clonotype was detected only once. This chain connects TRBV4-1 to TRBJ2-3; 9 bases match TRBD2. Looked up from germline, CDR1 is MGHRA and CDR2 is YSYEKL. V lost 0 bases and J lost 2; bases outside the gene matches: 9. This CDR3 has 18 amino acids. The CDR3 DNA reads as TGCGCCAGCAGCCAAGATAAATCAACTAGCGGGCTCACAGATACGCAGTATTTT. This translates into CASSQDKSTSGLTDTQYF.

The genes are TRBV4-1 and TRBJ1-5; no definite D call. This CDR3 is built from 16 residues. Germline V lookup: CDR1 MGHRA, CDR2 YSYEKL. Trimming shortened V by 1 base and J by 3 bases, and 13 bases separated the two germline ends. CDR3 coding DNA: TGCGCCAGCAGCCAAGGGATATCGGCAGACAATCAGCCCCAGCATTTT. It is translated as CASSQGISADNQPQHF.

This clonotype came up a few times. The rearrangement links TRBV29-1 to TRBJ2-3, with D unclear. This CDR3 contains 10 residues. Per germline, CDR1 SQVTM and CDR2 ANQGSEA. Trimming cost V 5 bases and J 9 bases, with 9 bases left between them. The CDR3 region is CSVLRSTQYF. For the CDR3, the DNA is TGCAGCGTTCTCCGGTCCACGCAGTATTTT.

This chain joins TRBV11-2 and TRBJ1-1; 7 bases are shared with TRBD1. The CDR3 loop spans 18 amino acids. CDR1 is SGHAT, CDR2 FQNNGV, per germline. The junction had 15 bases not matched to a gene; V was cut back by 5 bases and J by 0 bases. As DNA, the CDR3 is TGTGCCAGCAGCGCTAAGACAGGGATGGGCGTCATGAACACTGAAGCTTTCTTT. Encoded protein: CASSAKTGMGVMNTEAFF.

This chain's CDR3 is CASSLLRDRVVHEQYF. In nucleotides, the CDR3 is TGTGCCAGCAGTCTACTCCGGGACAGGGTAGTCCACGAGCAGTACTTC. V and J are TRBV28 and TRBJ2-7; TRBD1 matches at 9 bases. The V gene's germline CDR1 is MDHEN and CDR2 SYDVKM. The CDR3 contains 16 residues. V was clipped by 5 bases and J by 5 bases; unmatched bases: 13. Filled out from reference TRBV28 and TRBJ2-7, the complete variable domain reads DVKVTQSSRYLVKRTGEKVFLECVQDMDHENMFWYRQDPGLGLRLIYFSYDVKMKEKGDIPEGYSVSREKKERFSLILESASTNQTSMYLCASSLLRDRVVHEQYFGPGTRLTVT.

This chain joins TRBV12-3 or TRBV12-4 and TRBJ2-3; D might be TRBD2 (6 bases). V was shortened by 6 bases and J by 6 bases, with 19 bases between the two germline ends. The CDR3 length is 15 residues. CDR3 protein: CASSHSRDSMDTQYF. The CDR3 DNA follows: TGTGCCAGCAGCCATAGCCGGGACTCCATGGATACGCAGTATTTT.

The gene calls are TRBV4-2 and TRBJ2-2; no definite D call. Germline CDR1 reads LGHNA; CDR2 reads YNFKEQ. V was clipped by 0 bases and J by 6 bases, with 5 bases between them. The CDR3 runs to 13 residues. As DNA, the CDR3 is TGTGCCAGCAGCCAAGATGAGGCCGGGGAGCTGTTTTTT. It specifies CASSQDEAGELFF.

The chain carries TRBV2 and TRBJ2-7; TRBD1 matches at 7 bases. This CDR3 has 14 amino acids. Germline CDR1 is SNHLY and CDR2 is FYNNEI. V was pared by 4 bases and J by 3 bases, with 6 bases of the junction left unmatched. CDR3 region: CASSGQGRSYEQYF. CDR3 bases: TGTGCCAGCAGTGGACAGGGTAGGAGCTACGAGCAGTACTTC.

This clonotype was detected only a few times. V and J are TRBV6-1 and TRBJ1-1; D is ambiguous. V shed 6 bases and J shed 3 bases, with 8 bases lying between them. The CDR3 has 12 amino acids. Per germline, CDR1 MNHNS and CDR2 SASEGT. This chain's CDR3 is CASRAEYTEAFF. DNA of the CDR3: TGTGCCAGCAGGGCGGAATACACTGAAGCTTTCTTT.

This chain links TRBV5-1 with TRBJ1-5, with TRBD1 as a possible D gene (5 bases). With 4 bases removed from V and 4 bases from J, the gap between germline ends came to 15 bases. Germline V gene data show CDR1 as SGHRS and CDR2 as YFSETQ. The CDR3 contains 15 residues. CDR3 sequence reads: CASSPGDVLNQPQHF. CDR3 sequence (DNA): TGCGCCAGCAGCCCTGGGGACGTCTTGAATCAGCCCCAGCATTTT.

The chain combines TRBV28 with TRBJ2-7, with TRBD1 matching over 8 bases. The germline gives CDR1 MDHEN, CDR2 SYDVKM. V dropped 6 bases and J dropped 5; count of bases not matched to a gene: 12. The CDR3 loop spans 15 amino acids. CDR3 DNA: TGTGCCAGCAGCACCTCAGGGGGCAGAGGGGACGAGCAGTACTTC. Protein product: CASSTSGGRGDEQYF.

The rearrangement uses TRBV18 and TRBJ1-1; no clear D gene. The CDR3 consists of 13 residues. Trimming cost V 6 bases and J 1 base, with 9 bases left between them. Germline values: CDR1 KGHSH, CDR2 LQKENI. The CDR3 nucleotides are TGTGCCAGCTCTTCCTCGGCGAACACTGAAGCTTTCTTT. This encodes CASSSSANTEAFF.

This clonotype showed up just a few times. The gene calls are TRBV4-2 and TRBJ2-3, with 13 positions matching TRBD2. Germline values: CDR1 LGHNA, CDR2 YNFKEQ. This CDR3 region has 18 residues. V was clipped by 3 bases and J by 5 bases; unmatched bases: 11. The CDR3 region has the DNA TGTGCCAGCAGCCATCCCTCGGGACTAGCGGGGATGGAAGATACGCAGTATTTT. It translates to CASSHPSGLAGMEDTQYF.

This clonotype was detected only a few times. This chain joins TRBV5-1 and TRBJ2-7; D gene uncertain. From germline, CDR1 is SGHRS and CDR2 YFSETQ. The germline V and J ends were trimmed by 5 bases and 0 bases, with 12 bases remaining between them. This CDR3 contains 14 residues. For the CDR3, the DNA is TGCGCCAGCAGTTTGATTGACGACTCCTACGAGCAGTACTTC. This codes for CASSLIDDSYEQYF. Together with reference TRBV5-1 and TRBJ2-7, the CDR3 gives the full variable domain: KAGVTQTPRYLIKTRGQQVTLSCSPISGHRSVSWYQQTPGQGLQFLFEYFSETQRNKGNFPGRFSGRQFSNSRSEMNVSTLELGDSALYLCASSLIDDSYEQYFGPGTRLTVT.

The chain uses TRBV12-3 or TRBV12-4 and TRBJ2-5, with 16 bases identical to TRBD2. Trimming took 3 bases from V and 4 from J; bases not matched to a gene: 11. CDR3 length equals 19 residues. The CDR3 sequence is CASSFPGLAGGPHSETQYF. The CDR3 coding sequence is TGTGCCAGCAGTTTCCCGGGACTAGCGGGGGGGCCCCATTCAGAGACCCAGTACTTC.